These T cell receptor beta chains were read from a single sample in a study of regulatory T cells in long-lasting Graves disease. TCRdb reprocessed the multiplex PCR reads via MiXCR and lists one record per CDR3 protein. This repertoire shows a few hundred thousand distinct CDR3 sequences, approximately 20% found once; its top ten account for more than 50%. Here the sequenced sample was peripheral blood mononuclear cells (PBMCs), taken when the disease was refractory, from a patient treated with antithyroid drugs. Receptors originate from a female donor with Graves disease. CDR3s leave out the opening cysteine and the closing phenylalanine or tryptophan. The order of the fields is clone size, V gene, CDR3 protein. A row's size may be missing; if present it is once, few, many or a size class.

-,TRBV19,ASCYGFGGEKLF
-,TRBV25-1,ASSGVEGVYEQY
-,TRBV6-1,ATRPDRVDTGELF
few,TRBV6-1,ASSTTRWTGDYSNQPQH
-,TRBV3-1,ASSRGTGGTSTDTQY
-,TRBV28,ASSLCPRQGAGDTEAF
many,TRBV28,ASSFSWTSGKSTYEQY
-,TRBV15,ATSRDLRTSGSGELF
many,TRBV27,ASGWYEQY
many,TRBV18,ASSTDQGDTEAF
few,TRBV12-3/TRBV12-4,ASSLFHGTSGGSGTDTQY
-,TRBV6-2/TRBV6-3,ASSPKGWDSNQPQH
few,TRBV9,ASSVRGFGELF
many,TRBV3-1,ASSLHTGELF
-,TRBV6-5,ASSFLQGLTEAF
many,TRBV12-3/TRBV12-4,ASSLVLQYSNQPQH
many,TRBV3-1,ASSQGSNSPLH
many,TRBV30,AWRRQANTEAF
few,TRBV12-3/TRBV12-4,ASRLDQQRTAIGSYNSPLH
many,TRBV27,ASSEVGSYEQY
many,TRBV7-2,ASSLVLYEQY
once,TRBV7-7,ASSPARGYEQF
many,TRBV12-3/TRBV12-4,ASSSDLGGGGEQY
few,TRBV7-2,ASSSPSGGNTGELF
many,TRBV2,ASSDYGGVGPQH
-,TRBV7-9,ASSPDLVFTGELF
few,TRBV19,ASSISSGAGEQY
many,TRBV28,ASTNRLGTGTEDYGYT
many,TRBV28,ASSWGVWGKEETQY
few,TRBV27,ASARVNSPLH
-,TRBV7-3,ASSLGASGYNEQF
-,TRBV7-9,ASSLVASADEQY
-,TRBV12-3/TRBV12-4,ASSLFGTSHSPLH
many,TRBV11-2,ASSWPWDGEETQY
-,TRBV7-9,ASSLNQVGEKLF
few,TRBV18,ASSPEILQGAGETQY
-,TRBV15,ATSRGAFGGFGTDTQY
-,TRBV6-4,ASSWGPAGANVLT
few,TRBV19,ASSKSTVATYEQY
-,TRBV5-1,ASSQPWTSGSYEQY
-,TRBV20-1,SAIPVSGSSYEQY
-,TRBV7-2,ASSVGVGTGMTDTQY
few,TRBV7-9,ASSEVPVTEAF
many,TRBV20-1,SASSGKLS
-,TRBV4-3,ASRDGTLITTEAF
many,TRBV6-4,ASSAAGRAGKMPQH
many,TRBV30,AWSVRWTEKLF
-,TRBV28,ASSFNGLAGENIQY
-,TRBV27,ASSPRGPRGYEQY
few,TRBV6-1,ASSEARWTGGIRGHNEQF
few,TRBV20-1,SAREPGRWGYGYT
-,TRBV4-3,ASSQVLTNTGELF
-,TRBV11-2,ASSLDLAGATGELF
few,TRBV28,ASSFPTVYSNQPQH
-,TRBV6-1,ASSDQGAGNQPQH
-,TRBV4-2,ASSQVSRTTGELF
many,TRBV7-2,ASSLRGRDYNSPLH